This is a list of T cell receptor beta chains from one sample in a study of OX40 agonist ivuxolimab in advanced cancers. Profiling relied on immunoSEQ multiplex PCR, and the TCRdb table lists in-frame clones only, not all of them. This table has 50,000 to 80,000 clones, almost 85% appearing once. Here the sequenced sample was CD4+ or CD8+ T cells sorted from blood, taken in a trial of the OX40 agonist ivuxolimab. All receptors come from an adult with an advanced solid tumor such as melanoma, head and neck, liver or kidney cancer. Both conserved end residues are part of each CDR3. Fields, in order: D gene, V gene, clone size, J gene, CDR3 length, CDR3 protein, CDR3 DNA. A D gene is named only where the DNA matches it firmly. Rows may omit the clone size; those that give it use once, few, many or a size class.

>-|TRBV28|-|TRBJ1-1|15
CASSPHGTTGTEAFF
TGTGCCAGCAGTCCCCACGGGACAACGGGCACTGAAGCTTTCTTT
>-|TRBV5-8|few|TRBJ2-7|14
CASSLVGLTYEQYF
TGTGCCAGCAGCTTGGTGGGTTTGACTTACGAGCAGTACTTC
>TRBD2|TRBV7-7|-|TRBJ2-3|15
CASSLAGLNTDTQYF
TGTGCTAGCAGCTTAGCGGGACTGAACACAGATACGCAGTATTTT
>TRBD2|TRBV14|-|TRBJ2-1|15
CASSLRGGLSIEQFF
TGTGCCAGCAGCCTACGGGGGGGCCTTTCCATTGAGCAGTTCTTC
>-|TRBV6-1|once|TRBJ1-4|13
CASSRSPGEKLFF
TGTGCCAGCAGTAGATCTCCGGGTGAAAAACTGTTTTTT
>TRBD1|TRBV6-5|-|TRBJ1-5|14
CASRPGQPYQPQHF
TGTGCCAGCAGGCCGGGACAGCCTTATCAGCCCCAGCATTTT
>TRBD1|TRBV7-3|-|TRBJ2-2|17
CASSLTSGQGSTGELFF
TGTGCCAGCAGCTTAACCTCAGGACAGGGGTCGACCGGGGAGCTGTTTTTT
>-|TRBV5-1|-|TRBJ1-1|15
CASSFGSGVYTEAFF
TGCGCCAGCAGCTTTGGGTCGGGGGTGTACACTGAAGCTTTCTTT
>-|TRBV11-1|-|TRBJ2-7|12
CASSHGTYEQYF
TGTGCCAGCAGCCATGGGACGTACGAGCAGTACTTC
>TRBD1|TRBV7-9|few|TRBJ2-1|15
CASSTWGQHYNEQFF
TGTGCCAGCAGCACCTGGGGACAGCACTACAATGAGCAGTTCTTC
>-|TRBV5-1|-|TRBJ1-2|13
CASSWTETYGYTF
TGCGCCAGCAGCTGGACAGAGACCTATGGCTACACCTTC
>-|TRBV2|-|TRBJ1-6|15
CASSEVAPYNSPLHF
TGTGCCAGCAGTGAAGTGGCACCTTATAATTCACCCCTCCACTTT
>-|TRBV7-8|few|TRBJ2-3|13
CASSSGFVDTQYF
TGTGCCAGCAGCTCAGGATTTGTGGATACGCAGTATTTT
>-|TRBV5-6|-|TRBJ2-7|13
CASSFGRPYEQYF
TGTGCCAGCAGCTTCGGGCGCCCCTACGAGCAGTACTTC
>-|TRBV11-3|-|TRBJ2-3|16
CASSLAGALSTDTQYF
TGTGCCAGCAGCTTAGCAGGGGCCTTATCCACAGATACGCAGTATTTT
>-|TRBV29-1|once|TRBJ2-1|13
CSVVTVSYNEQFF
TGCAGCGTTGTGACAGTTAGCTACAATGAGCAGTTCTTC
>-|TRBV7-2|-|TRBJ2-3|13
CASSSQWTDTQYF
TGTGCCAGCAGCTCCCAATGGACAGATACGCAGTATTTT
>TRBD1|TRBV7-9|-|TRBJ1-3|15
CASSTDRGSGNTIYF
TGTGCCAGCAGCACGGACAGGGGCTCTGGAAACACCATATATTTT
>TRBD1|TRBV5-4|once|TRBJ1-1|15
CASSSRQGMSTEAFF
TGTGCCAGCAGCTCTAGACAGGGAATGAGCACTGAAGCTTTCTTT
>-|TRBV5-1|-|TRBJ1-4|14
CASSLPGAREKLFF
TGCGCCAGCAGCTTACCCGGGGCGCGGGAAAAACTGTTTTTT
>-|TRBV6-5|once|TRBJ1-1|14
CASSYSWVGAEAFF
TGTGCCAGCAGTTACAGCTGGGTAGGGGCTGAAGCTTTCTTT
>-|TRBV11-3|-|TRBJ2-2|15
CASSLSGGNTGELFF
TGTGCCAGCAGCTTGAGCGGAGGGAACACCGGGGAGCTGTTTTTT